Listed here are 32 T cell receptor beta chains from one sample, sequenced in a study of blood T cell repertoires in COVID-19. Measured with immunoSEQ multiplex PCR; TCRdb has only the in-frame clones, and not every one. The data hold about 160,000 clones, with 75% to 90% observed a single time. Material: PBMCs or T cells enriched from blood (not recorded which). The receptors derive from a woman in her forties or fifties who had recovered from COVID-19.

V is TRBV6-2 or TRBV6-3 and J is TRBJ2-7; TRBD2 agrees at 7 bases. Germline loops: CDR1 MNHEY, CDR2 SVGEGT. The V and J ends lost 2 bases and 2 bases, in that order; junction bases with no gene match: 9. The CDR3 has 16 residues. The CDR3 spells CASSYDGGRPTYEQYV. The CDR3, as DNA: TGTGCCAGCAGTTACGACGGCGGGAGACCGACCTACGAGCAGTACGTC.

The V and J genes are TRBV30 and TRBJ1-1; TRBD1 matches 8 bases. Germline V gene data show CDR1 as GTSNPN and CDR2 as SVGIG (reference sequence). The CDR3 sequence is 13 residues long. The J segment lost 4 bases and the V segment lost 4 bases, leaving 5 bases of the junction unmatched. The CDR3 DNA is TGTGCCTGGAATCAACAGGGGGTCACTGAAGCTTTCTTT. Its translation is CAWNQQGVTEAFF.

The CDR3 here is CASSLRGNTEAFF. The CDR3 DNA is TGTGCCAGCTCACTTAGGGGGAACACTGAAGCTTTCTTT. The chain has TRBV18 and TRBJ1-1, with D perhaps TRBD1 (5 bases). CDR1 KGHSH and CDR2 LQKENI come from the germline V gene. This CDR3 comprises 13 residues. Deletions cut 4 bases from V and 1 base from J, with 7 bases between. The entire variable domain, with the rest obtained from reference TRBV18 and TRBJ1-1, is as follows: NAGVMQNPRHLVRRRGQEARLRCSPMKGHSHVYWYRQLPEEGLKFMVYLQKENIIDESGMPKERFSAEFPKEGPSILRIQQVVRGDSAAYFCASSLRGNTEAFFGQGTRLTVV.

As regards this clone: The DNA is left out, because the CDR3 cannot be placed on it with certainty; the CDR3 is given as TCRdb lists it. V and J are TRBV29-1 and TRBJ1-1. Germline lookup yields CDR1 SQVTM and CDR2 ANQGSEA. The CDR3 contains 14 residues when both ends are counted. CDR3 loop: CSVGPGSMNTEAFF.

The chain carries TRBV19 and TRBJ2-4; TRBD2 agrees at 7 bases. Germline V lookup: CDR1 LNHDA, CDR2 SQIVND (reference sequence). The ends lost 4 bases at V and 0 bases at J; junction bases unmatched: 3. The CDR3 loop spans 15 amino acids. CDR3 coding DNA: TGTGCCAGTAGTAGCGGGGGTCTAGCCAAAAACATTCAGTACTTC. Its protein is CASSSGGLAKNIQYF.

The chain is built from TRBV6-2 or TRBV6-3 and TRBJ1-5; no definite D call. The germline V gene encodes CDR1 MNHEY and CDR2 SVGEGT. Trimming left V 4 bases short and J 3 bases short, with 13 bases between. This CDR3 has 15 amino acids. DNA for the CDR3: TGTGCCAGCAGTTTGTCTCAGTCCCACAATCAGCCCCAGCATTTT. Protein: CASSLSQSHNQPQHF.

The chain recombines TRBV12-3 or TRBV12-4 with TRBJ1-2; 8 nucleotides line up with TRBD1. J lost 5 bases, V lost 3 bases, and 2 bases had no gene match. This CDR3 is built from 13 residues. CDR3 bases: TGTGCCAGCAGTTTCGGGACAGGATATGGCTACACCTTC. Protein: CASSFGTGYGYTF.

CDR3 sequence: CASSSHLRTGKGYGYTF. The CDR3 DNA is TGTGCCAGCAGCTCCCACTTAAGGACAGGGAAGGGATATGGCTACACCTTC. The chain joins TRBV7-3 to TRBJ1-2; TRBD1 agrees at 8 bases. V lost 4 bases, J lost 5 bases, and 15 bases stayed unmatched. CDR1 SGHTA and CDR2 FQGTGA come from the germline V gene. The CDR3 contains 17 residues.

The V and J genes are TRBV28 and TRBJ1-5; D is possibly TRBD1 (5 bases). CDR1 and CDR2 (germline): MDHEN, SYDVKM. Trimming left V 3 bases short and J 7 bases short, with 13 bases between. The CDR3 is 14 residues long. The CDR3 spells CASSLSGGNQPQHF. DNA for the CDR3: TGTGCCAGCAGTTTGAGTGGGGGGAACCAGCCCCAGCATTTT.

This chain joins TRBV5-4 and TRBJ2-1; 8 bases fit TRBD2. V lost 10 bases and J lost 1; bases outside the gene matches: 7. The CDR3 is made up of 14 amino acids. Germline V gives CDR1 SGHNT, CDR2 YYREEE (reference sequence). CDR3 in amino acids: CACPSGSSYNEQFF. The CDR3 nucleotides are TGTGCCTGCCCCAGCGGGAGTTCCTACAATGAGCAGTTCTTC. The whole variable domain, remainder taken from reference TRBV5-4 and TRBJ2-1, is ETGVTQSPTHLIKTRGQQVTLRCSSQSGHNTVSWYQQALGQGPQFIFQYYREEENGRGNFPPRFSGLQFPNYSSELNVNALELDDSALYLCACPSGSSYNEQFFGPGTRLTVL.

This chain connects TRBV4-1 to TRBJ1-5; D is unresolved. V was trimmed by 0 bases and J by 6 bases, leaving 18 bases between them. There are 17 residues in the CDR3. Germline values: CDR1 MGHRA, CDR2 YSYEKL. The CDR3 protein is CASSQDGSEGVGQPQHF. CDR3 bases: TGCGCCAGCAGCCAAGATGGGAGTGAGGGCGTTGGTCAGCCCCAGCATTTT.

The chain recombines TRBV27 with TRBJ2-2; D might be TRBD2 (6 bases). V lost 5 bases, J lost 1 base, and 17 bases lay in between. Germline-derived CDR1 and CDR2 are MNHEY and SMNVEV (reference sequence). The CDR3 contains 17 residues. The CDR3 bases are TGTGCCAGCAGTACCCAAGGAGGGCGTGGGAACACCGGGGAGCTGTTTTTT. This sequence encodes CASSTQGGRGNTGELFF.

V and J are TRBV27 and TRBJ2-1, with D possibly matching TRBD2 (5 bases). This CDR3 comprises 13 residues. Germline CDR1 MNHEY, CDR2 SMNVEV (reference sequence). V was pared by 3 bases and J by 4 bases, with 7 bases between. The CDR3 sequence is CASSFGSYNEQFF. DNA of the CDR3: TGTGCCAGCAGTTTTGGGAGTTACAATGAGCAGTTCTTC.

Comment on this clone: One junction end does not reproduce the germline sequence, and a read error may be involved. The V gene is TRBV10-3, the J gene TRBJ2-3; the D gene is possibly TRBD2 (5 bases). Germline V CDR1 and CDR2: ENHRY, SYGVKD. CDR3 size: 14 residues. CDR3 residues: CAIKDGSSTDMQYF. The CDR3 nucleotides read TGTGCCATCAAGGACGGATCTAGCACAGATATGCAGTATTTT.

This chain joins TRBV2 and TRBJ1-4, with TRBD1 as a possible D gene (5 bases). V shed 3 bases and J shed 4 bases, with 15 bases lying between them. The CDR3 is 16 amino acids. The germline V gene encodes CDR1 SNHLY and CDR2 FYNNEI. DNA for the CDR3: TGTGCCAGCAGTGAGGGCAGGGTTACTTTTAATGAAAAACTGTTTTTT. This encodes CASSEGRVTFNEKLFF.

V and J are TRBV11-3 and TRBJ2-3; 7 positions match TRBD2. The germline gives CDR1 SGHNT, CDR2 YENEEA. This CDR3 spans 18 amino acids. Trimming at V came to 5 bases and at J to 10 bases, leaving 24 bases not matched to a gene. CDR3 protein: CASSPRSGEGPLAGSQYF. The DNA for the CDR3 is TGTGCCAGCAGCCCACGCTCGGGGGAGGGCCCTCTGGCTGGCTCGCAGTATTTT.

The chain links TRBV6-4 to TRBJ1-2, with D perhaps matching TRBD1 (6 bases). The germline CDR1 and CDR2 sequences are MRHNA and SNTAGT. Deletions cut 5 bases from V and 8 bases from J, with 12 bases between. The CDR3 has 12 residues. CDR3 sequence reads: CASSQGPGGYTF. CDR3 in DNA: TGTGCCAGCAGTCAGGGGCCAGGAGGCTACACCTTC.

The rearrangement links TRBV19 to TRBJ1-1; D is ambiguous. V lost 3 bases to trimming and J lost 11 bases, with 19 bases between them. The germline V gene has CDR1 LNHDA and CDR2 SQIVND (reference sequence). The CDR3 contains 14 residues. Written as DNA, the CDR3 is TGTGCCAGTAGTATCACGACGGGTTCGATACTCGCTTTCTTT. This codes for CASSITTGSILAFF.

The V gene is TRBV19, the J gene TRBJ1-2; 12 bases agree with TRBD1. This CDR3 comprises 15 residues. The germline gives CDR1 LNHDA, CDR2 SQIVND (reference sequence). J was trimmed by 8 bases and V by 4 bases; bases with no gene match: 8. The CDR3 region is CASSKGQGAIRGYTF. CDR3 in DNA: TGTGCCAGTAGTAAGGGACAGGGGGCCATACGAGGCTACACCTTC.

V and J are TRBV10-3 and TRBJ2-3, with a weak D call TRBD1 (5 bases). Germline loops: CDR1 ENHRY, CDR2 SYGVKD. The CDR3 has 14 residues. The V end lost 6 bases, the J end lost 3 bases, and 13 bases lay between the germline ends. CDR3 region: CAIRERQPTDTQYF. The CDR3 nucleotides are TGTGCCATCAGGGAAAGACAGCCTACAGATACGCAGTATTTT.

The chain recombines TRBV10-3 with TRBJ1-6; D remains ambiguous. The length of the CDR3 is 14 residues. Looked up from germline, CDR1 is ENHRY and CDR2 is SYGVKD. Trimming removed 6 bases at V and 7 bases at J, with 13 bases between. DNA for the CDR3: TGTGCCATCAGCTCACAGCCTCAAAATTCACCCCTCCACTTT. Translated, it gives CAISSQPQNSPLHF.

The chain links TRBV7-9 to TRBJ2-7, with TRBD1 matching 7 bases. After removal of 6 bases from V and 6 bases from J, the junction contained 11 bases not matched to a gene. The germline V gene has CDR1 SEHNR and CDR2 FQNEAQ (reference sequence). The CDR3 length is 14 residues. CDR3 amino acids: CASRPAGTVGEQYV. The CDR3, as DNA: TGTGCCAGCAGACCCGCCGGGACAGTGGGCGAGCAGTACGTC.

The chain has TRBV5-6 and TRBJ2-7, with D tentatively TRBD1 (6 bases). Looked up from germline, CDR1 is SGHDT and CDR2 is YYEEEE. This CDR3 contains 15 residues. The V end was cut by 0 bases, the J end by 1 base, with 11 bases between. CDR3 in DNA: TGTGCCAGCAGCTTGGACAGGGTATCTTCCTACGAGCAGTACGTC. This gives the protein CASSLDRVSSYEQYV.

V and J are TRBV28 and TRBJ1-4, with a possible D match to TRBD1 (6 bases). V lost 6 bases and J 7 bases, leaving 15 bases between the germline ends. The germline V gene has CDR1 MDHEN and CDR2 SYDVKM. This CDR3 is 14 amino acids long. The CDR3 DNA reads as TGTGCCAGCAGCCCTCAGGGGTTAGGTGAAAAACTGTTTTTT. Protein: CASSPQGLGEKLFF.

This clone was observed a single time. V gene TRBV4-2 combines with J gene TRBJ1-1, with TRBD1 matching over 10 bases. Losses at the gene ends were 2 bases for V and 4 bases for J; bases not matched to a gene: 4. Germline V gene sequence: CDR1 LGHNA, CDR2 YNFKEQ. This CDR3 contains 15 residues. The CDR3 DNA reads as TGTGCCAGCAGCCAAACGGACAGGGGGGTCACTGAAGCTTTCTTT. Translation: CASSQTDRGVTEAFF.

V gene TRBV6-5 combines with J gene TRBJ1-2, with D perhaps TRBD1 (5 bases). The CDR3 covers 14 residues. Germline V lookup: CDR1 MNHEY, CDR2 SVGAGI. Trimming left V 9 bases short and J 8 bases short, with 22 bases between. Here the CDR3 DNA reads TGTGCCAGTGCCCCAGTCTTCTCGGGGGAGGGCTACACCTTC. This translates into CASAPVFSGEGYTF.

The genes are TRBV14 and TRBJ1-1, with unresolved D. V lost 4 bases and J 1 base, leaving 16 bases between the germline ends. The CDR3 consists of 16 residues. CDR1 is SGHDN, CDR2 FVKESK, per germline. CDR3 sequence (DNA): TGTGCCAGCAGCCTATGGGTCGGGGTCCAGAACACTGAAGCTTTCTTT. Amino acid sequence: CASSLWVGVQNTEAFF.

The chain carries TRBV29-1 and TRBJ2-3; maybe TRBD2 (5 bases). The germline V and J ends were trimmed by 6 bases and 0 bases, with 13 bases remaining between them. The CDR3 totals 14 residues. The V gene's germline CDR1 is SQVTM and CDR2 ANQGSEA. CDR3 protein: CSVQGRTSTDTQYF. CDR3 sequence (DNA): TGCAGCGTCCAAGGGAGAACTAGCACAGATACGCAGTATTTT.

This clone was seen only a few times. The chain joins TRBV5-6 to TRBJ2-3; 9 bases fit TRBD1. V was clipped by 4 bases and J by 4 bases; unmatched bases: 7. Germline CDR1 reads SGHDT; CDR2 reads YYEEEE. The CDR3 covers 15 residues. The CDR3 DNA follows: TGTGCCAGCAGCCGCCGGGACAGGGAGGCAGATACGCAGTATTTT. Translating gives CASSRRDREADTQYF.

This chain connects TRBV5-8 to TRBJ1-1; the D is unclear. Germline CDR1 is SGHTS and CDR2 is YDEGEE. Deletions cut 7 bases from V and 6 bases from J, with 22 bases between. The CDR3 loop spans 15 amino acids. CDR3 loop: CASSPVRVSRSEAFF. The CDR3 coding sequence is TGTGCCAGCTCCCCGGTGAGGGTGAGTAGGTCTGAAGCTTTCTTT. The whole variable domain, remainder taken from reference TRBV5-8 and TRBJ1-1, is EAGVTQSPTHLIKTRGQQATLRCSPISGHTSVYWYQQALGLGLQFLLWYDEGEERNRGNFPPRFSGRQFPNYSSELNVNALELEDSALYLCASSPVRVSRSEAFFGQGTRLTVV.

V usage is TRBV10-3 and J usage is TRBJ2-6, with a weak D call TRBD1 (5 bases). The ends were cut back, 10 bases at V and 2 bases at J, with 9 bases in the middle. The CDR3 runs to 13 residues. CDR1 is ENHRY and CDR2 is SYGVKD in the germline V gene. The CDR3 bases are TGTGCCACCGTAGGGGCTGGGGCCAACGTCCTGACTTTC. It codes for CATVGAGANVLTF.

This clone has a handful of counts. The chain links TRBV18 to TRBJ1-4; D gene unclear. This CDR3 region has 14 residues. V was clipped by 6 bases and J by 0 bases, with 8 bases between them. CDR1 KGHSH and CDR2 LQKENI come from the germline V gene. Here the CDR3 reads CASSSSATNEKLFF. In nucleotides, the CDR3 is TGTGCCAGCTCGTCGTCTGCAACTAATGAAAAACTGTTTTTT.